This T cell receptor (beta chain) stems from a study of blood T cell repertoires in COVID-19. The protocol was immunoSEQ multiplex PCR, while the TCRdb copy is restricted to in-frame clones and leaves out a portion. The profile shows 210,000 or so clones, 65% to 90% of them singletons. Sequencing used peripheral blood. This clonotype was obtained from a man between 45 and 60 years old with acute or convalescent COVID-19.

The CDR3 sequence: CASSESSGGAYEQYF. The CDR3, as DNA: TGCGCCAGCAGTGAGTCATCCGGGGGGGCGTACGAGCAGTACTTC. V and J are TRBV10-1 and TRBJ2-7, with 8 bases aligning to TRBD2. The CDR3 loop spans 15 amino acids. CDR1 and CDR2 (germline): WNHNN, SYGVQD (reference sequence). J was trimmed by 4 bases and V by 0 bases; bases with no gene match: 5.